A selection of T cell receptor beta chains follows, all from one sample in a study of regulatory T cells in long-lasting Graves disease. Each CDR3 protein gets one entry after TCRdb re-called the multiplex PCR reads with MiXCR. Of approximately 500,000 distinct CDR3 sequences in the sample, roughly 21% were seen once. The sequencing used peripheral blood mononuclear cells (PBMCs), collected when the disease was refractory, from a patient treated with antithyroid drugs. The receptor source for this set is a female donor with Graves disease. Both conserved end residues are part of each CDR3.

CDR3aa: CASRQGIGTGELFF; j_gene: TRBJ2-2; v_gene: TRBV12-3/TRBV12-4
CDR3aa: CASSYSTGIYGYTF; j_gene: TRBJ1-2; v_gene: TRBV6-5
CDR3aa: CATSDVATNEKLFF; j_gene: TRBJ1-4; v_gene: TRBV19
CDR3aa: CASSFDSGTVFMNTEAFF; j_gene: TRBJ1-1; v_gene: TRBV28
CDR3aa: CASSLVSVQGRGEKLFF; j_gene: TRBJ1-4; v_gene: TRBV7-2
CDR3aa: CASRRGGSYNEQFF; j_gene: TRBJ2-1; v_gene: TRBV28
CDR3aa: CASSLSGQGDYEQYF; j_gene: TRBJ2-7; v_gene: TRBV28
CDR3aa: CSAATTGTDQPQHF; j_gene: TRBJ1-5; v_gene: TRBV20-1
CDR3aa: CASSVAGSDSPLHF; j_gene: TRBJ1-6; v_gene: TRBV9
CDR3aa: CSANGGGSSYEQYF; j_gene: TRBJ2-7; v_gene: TRBV20-1
CDR3aa: CASSIDTSGRGEQFF; j_gene: TRBJ2-1; v_gene: TRBV7-2
CDR3aa: CASSYRAGGTDTQYF; j_gene: TRBJ2-3; v_gene: TRBV6-9
CDR3aa: CASSPFNMETQYF; j_gene: TRBJ2-5; v_gene: TRBV7-9
CDR3aa: CASSIDAERNQPQHF; j_gene: TRBJ1-5; v_gene: TRBV19
CDR3aa: CSAAGGSGSNQPQHF; j_gene: TRBJ1-5; v_gene: TRBV20-1
CDR3aa: CASRGRDRINYGYTF; j_gene: TRBJ1-2; v_gene: TRBV10-1
CDR3aa: CASSYGTSPDTQYF; j_gene: TRBJ2-3; v_gene: TRBV6-5
CDR3aa: CASSLFQETQYF; j_gene: TRBJ2-5; v_gene: TRBV7-2
CDR3aa: CASSPWEGEDEAFF; j_gene: TRBJ1-1; v_gene: TRBV11-2
CDR3aa: CASSKPGTGVETQYF; j_gene: TRBJ2-5; v_gene: TRBV27
CDR3aa: CASSAGGGGSYGYTF; j_gene: TRBJ1-2; v_gene: TRBV7-3
CDR3aa: CAISESGGSPEQYF; j_gene: TRBJ2-7; v_gene: TRBV10-3
CDR3aa: CASSEWGARQPQHF; j_gene: TRBJ1-5; v_gene: TRBV6-1
CDR3aa: CASSLTTGPRGDTQYF; j_gene: TRBJ2-3; v_gene: TRBV28
CDR3aa: CSARGTSGRMYEQYF; j_gene: TRBJ2-7; v_gene: TRBV20-1
CDR3aa: CASSLFGGTANEKLFF; j_gene: TRBJ1-4; v_gene: TRBV5-1
CDR3aa: CSARALQSKYGYTF; j_gene: TRBJ1-2; v_gene: TRBV20-1
CDR3aa: CSAVRTGFAYEQYF; j_gene: TRBJ2-7; v_gene: TRBV20-1
CDR3aa: CAWSWGNQPQHF; j_gene: TRBJ1-5; v_gene: TRBV30
CDR3aa: CSAAFLGEQYF; j_gene: TRBJ2-7; v_gene: TRBV29-1
CDR3aa: CASSPPGSNQETQYF; j_gene: TRBJ2-5; v_gene: TRBV12-3/TRBV12-4
CDR3aa: CASAEDRRYTEAFF; j_gene: TRBJ1-1; v_gene: TRBV28
CDR3aa: CASQESWTGELFF; j_gene: TRBJ2-2; v_gene: TRBV6-1
CDR3aa: CASSLGPRDGLTQPQHF; j_gene: TRBJ1-5; v_gene: TRBV7-9
CDR3aa: CASSEGLAGGAYEQYF; j_gene: TRBJ2-7; v_gene: TRBV7-8
CDR3aa: CASSPWGAYNEKLFF; j_gene: TRBJ1-4; v_gene: TRBV12-3/TRBV12-4
CDR3aa: CASSSFGQGSYNSPLHF; j_gene: TRBJ1-6; v_gene: TRBV6-5
CDR3aa: CSALGRGSSGANVLTF; j_gene: TRBJ2-6; v_gene: TRBV29-1
CDR3aa: CASGPDQGANYGYTF; j_gene: TRBJ1-2; v_gene: TRBV7-9
CDR3aa: CASSYTGQNEKLFF; j_gene: TRBJ1-4; v_gene: TRBV6-5
CDR3aa: CVWSRDRGSPLHF; j_gene: TRBJ1-6; v_gene: TRBV30
CDR3aa: CASSIQGAHNEQFF; j_gene: TRBJ2-1; v_gene: TRBV6-2/TRBV6-3
CDR3aa: CASSRPGTGNEQYF; j_gene: TRBJ2-7; v_gene: TRBV11-2
CDR3aa: CASSFFTGYTF; j_gene: TRBJ1-2; v_gene: TRBV28